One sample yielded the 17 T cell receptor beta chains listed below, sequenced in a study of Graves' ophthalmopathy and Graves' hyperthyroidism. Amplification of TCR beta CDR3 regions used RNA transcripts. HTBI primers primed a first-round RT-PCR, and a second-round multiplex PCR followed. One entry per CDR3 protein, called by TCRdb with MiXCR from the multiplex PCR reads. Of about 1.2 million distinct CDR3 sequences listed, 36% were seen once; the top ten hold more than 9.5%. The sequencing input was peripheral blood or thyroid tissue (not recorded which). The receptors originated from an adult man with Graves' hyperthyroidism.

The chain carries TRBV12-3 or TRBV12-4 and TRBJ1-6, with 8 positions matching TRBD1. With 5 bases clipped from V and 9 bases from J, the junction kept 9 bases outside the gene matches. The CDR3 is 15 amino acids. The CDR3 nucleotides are TGTGCCAGCAGTCCGCCCGACAGGGGACGTTCACCCCTCCACTTT. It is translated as CASSPPDRGRSPLHF.

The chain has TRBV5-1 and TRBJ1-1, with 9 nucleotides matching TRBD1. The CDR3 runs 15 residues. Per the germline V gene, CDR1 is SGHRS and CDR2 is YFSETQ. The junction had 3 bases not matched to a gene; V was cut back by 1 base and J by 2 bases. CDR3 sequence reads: CASSLTGGPNTEAFF. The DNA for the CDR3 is TGCGCCAGCAGCTTGACAGGGGGCCCTAACACTGAAGCTTTCTTT.

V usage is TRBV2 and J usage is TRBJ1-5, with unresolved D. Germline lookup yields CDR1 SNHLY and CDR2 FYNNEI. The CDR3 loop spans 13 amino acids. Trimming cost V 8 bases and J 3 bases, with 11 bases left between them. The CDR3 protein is CASPPGINQPQHF. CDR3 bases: TGTGCCAGCCCCCCAGGAATCAATCAGCCCCAGCATTTT.

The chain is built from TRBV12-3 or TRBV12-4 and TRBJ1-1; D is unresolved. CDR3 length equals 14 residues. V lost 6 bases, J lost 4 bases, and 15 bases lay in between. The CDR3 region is CASSLGLGITEAFF. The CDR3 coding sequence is TGTGCCAGCAGCCTAGGGTTAGGAATCACTGAAGCTTTCTTT.

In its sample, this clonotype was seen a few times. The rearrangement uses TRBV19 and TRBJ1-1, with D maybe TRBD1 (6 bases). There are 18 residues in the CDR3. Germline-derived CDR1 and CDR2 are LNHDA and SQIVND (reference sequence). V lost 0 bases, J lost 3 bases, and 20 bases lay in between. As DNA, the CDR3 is TGTGCCAGTAGTATAGAAAGGGGGGCGGTCGAGGGGCACACTGAAGCTTTCTTT. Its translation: CASSIERGAVEGHTEAFF.

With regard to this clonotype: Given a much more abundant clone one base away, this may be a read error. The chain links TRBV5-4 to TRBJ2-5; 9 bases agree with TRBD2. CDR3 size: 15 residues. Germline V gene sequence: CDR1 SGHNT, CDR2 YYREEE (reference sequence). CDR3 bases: TGTGCCAGCGGCTTAAGCGGCGGGGGGGAAGAGACCCAGTACTTC. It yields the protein CASGLSGGGEETQYF.

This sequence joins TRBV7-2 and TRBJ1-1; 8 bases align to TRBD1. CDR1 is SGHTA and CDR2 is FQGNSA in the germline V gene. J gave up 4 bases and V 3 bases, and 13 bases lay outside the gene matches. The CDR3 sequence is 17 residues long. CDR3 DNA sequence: TGTGCCAGCAGCTTGGGCAGGGGGCTGTTCGGTTTCACTGAAGCTTTCTTT. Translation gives CASSLGRGLFGFTEAFF.

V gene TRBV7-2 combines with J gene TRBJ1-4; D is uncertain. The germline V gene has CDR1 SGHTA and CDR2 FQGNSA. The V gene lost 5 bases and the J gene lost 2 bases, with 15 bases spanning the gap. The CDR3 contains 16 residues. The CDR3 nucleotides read TGTGCCAGCAGCCCACGATCCCCCGGGACTAATGAAAAACTGTTTTTT. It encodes CASSPRSPGTNEKLFF.

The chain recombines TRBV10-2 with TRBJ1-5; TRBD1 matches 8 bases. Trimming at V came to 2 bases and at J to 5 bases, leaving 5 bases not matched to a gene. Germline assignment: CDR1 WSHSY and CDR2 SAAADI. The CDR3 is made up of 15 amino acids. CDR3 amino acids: CASSEPDRVDQPQHF. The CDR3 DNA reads TGCGCCAGCAGTGAGCCGGACAGGGTAGATCAGCCCCAGCATTTT.

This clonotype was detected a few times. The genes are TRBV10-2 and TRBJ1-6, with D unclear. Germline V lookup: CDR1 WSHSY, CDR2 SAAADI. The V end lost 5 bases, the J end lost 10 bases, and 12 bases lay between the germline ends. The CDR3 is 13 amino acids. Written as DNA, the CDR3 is TGCGCCAGCAGTCGGGCCGTAGTCTCACCCCTCCACTTT. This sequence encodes CASSRAVVSPLHF.

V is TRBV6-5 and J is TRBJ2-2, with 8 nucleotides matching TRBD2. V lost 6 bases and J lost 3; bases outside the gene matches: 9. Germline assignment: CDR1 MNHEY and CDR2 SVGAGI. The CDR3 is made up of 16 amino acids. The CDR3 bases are TGTGCCAGCAGCCTCGGGGGGGGCGGGCACACCGGGGAGCTGTTTTTT. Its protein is CASSLGGGGHTGELFF.

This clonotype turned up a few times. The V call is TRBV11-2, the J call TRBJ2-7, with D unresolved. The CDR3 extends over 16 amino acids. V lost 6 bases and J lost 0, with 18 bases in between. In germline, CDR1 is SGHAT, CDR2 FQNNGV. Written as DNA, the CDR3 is TGTGCCAGCAGTTGGGGTTCCGAGAAGAGCTCCTACGAGCAGTACTTC. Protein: CASSWGSEKSSYEQYF.

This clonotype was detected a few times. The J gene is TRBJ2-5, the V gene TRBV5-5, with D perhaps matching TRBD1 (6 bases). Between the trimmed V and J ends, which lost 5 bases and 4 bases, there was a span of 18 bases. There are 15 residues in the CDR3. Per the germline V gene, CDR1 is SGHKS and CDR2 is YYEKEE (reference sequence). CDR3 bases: TGTGCCAGCAGTTACACCGTCGACAGGCCAGAGACCCAGTACTTC. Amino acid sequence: CASSYTVDRPETQYF.

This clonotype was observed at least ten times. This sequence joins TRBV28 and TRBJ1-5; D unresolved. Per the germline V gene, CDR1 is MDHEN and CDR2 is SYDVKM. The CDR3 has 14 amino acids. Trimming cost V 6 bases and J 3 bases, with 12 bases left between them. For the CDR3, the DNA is TGTGCCAGCAGCCTCGGACGGAACAATCAGCCCCAGCATTTT. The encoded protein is CASSLGRNNQPQHF.

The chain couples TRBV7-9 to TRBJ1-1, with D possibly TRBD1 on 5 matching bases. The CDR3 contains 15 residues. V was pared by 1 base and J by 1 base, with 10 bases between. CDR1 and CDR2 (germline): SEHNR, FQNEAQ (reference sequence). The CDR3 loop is CASSLGGSSNTEAFF. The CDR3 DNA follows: TGTGCCAGCAGCTTAGGGGGCAGTTCGAACACTGAAGCTTTCTTT.

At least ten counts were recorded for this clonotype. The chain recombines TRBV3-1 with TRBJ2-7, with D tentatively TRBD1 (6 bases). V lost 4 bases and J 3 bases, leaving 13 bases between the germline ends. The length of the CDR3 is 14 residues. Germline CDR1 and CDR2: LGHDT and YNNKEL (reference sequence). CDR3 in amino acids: CASSPLDSSYEQYF. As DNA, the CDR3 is TGTGCCAGCAGCCCCCTGGACAGTAGCTACGAGCAGTACTTC.

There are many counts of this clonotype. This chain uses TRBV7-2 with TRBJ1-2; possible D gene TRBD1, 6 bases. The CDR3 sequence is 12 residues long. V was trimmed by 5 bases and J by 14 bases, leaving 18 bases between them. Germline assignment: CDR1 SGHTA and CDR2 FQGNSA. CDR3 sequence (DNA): TGTGCCAGCAGCCACGCGACAGGCGCTGAGACCTTC. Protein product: CASSHATGAETF.